The T cell receptor beta chain under discussion was sequenced for a study of cytomegalovirus exposure and HLA in healthy donors. Vbeta (60) and Jbeta (13) primers were used in the PCR. Assay used: immunoSEQ multiplex PCR; TCRdb lists only in-frame clones, some missing. The sample records 90,000 to 150,000 clones, about 72% being singletons. Germline CDR1 and CDR2: WNHNN and SYGVQD (reference sequence). CDR3 length: 16 residues. In this sample, this clone turned up a few times. The sequence derives from a man aged 50 to 59 in good health and CMV-seropositive. Material for sequencing was PBMCs. The chain is built from TRBV10-1 and TRBJ2-5; TRBD2 aligns across 8 bases. The DNA end is more similar to TRBJ2-7, so the J call may be wrong. The CDR3 loop is CASLLAGRGWTYEQYF. The DNA for the CDR3 is TGCGCCAGCTTGCTAGCGGGCCGGGGATGGACCTACGAGCAGTACTTC.